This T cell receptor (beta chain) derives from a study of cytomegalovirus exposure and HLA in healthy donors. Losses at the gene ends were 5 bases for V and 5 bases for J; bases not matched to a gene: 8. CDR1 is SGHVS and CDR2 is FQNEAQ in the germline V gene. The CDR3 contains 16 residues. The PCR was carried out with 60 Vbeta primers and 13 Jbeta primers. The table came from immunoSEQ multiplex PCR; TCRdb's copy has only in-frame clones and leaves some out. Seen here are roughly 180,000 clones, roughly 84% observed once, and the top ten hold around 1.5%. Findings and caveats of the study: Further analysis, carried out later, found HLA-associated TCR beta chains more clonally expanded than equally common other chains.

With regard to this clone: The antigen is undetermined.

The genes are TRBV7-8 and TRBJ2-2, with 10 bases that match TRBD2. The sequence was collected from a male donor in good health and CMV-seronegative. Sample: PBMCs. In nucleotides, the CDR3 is TGTGCCAGCAGCGGCCAGCGGGAGGGCCGGACCGGGGAGCTGTTTTTT. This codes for CASSGQREGRTGELFF.